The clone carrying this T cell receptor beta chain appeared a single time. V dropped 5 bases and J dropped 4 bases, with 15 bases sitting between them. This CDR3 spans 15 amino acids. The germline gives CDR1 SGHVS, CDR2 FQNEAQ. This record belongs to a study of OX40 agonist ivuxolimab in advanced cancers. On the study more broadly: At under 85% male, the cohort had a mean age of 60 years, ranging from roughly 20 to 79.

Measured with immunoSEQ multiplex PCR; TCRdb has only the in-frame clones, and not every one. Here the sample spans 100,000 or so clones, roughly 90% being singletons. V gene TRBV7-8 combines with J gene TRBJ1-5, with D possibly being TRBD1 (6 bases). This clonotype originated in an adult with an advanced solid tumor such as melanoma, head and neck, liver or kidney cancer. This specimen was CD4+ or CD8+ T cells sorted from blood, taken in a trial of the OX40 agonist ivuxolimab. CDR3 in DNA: TGTGCCAGCAGCCATGGACACCAGGGGAATCAGCCCCAGCATTTT. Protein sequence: CASSHGHQGNQPQHF.